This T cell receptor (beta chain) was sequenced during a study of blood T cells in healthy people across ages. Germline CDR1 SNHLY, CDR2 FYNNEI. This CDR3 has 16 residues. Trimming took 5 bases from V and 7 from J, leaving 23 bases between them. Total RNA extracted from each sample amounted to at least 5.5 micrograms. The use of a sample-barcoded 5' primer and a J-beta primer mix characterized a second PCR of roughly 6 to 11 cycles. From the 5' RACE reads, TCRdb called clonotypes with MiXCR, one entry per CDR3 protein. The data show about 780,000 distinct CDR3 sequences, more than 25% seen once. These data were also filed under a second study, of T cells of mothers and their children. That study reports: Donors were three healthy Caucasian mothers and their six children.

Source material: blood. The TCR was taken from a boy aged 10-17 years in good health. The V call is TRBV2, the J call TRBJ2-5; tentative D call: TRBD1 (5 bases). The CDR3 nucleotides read TGTGCCAGCAGTTTGTTAGTGGGGCAAGGCCCAGGGACCCAGTACTTC. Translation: CASSLLVGQGPGTQYF.